This TCR beta chain comes out of a study of identical twins. Study results and caveats: Zero-insertion analyses were open to partial confounding by invariant MAIT and iNKT cells. Models underestimated out-of-frame TCR alpha sharing in monozygotic twins.

A note on this clonotype: The antigen is undetermined.

V dropped 2 bases and J dropped 3; count of bases not matched to a gene: 7. Germline V lookup: CDR1 MGHDK, CDR2 SYGVNS. This CDR3 comprises 16 residues. A single record per CDR3 protein comes from TCRdb applying MiXCR to the 5' RACE reads. The table lists about 700,000 distinct CDR3 sequences, approximately 9% of them singletons. Separately, the same data were catalogued under a study of yellow fever vaccine responses in identical twins. That report notes: Vaccine T cell responses of twins reportedly seemed partly convergent and partly personalized.

The sequence came from a woman between 18 and 29 years old in good health. The V gene is TRBV25-1, the J gene TRBJ2-5, with 9 nucleotides matching TRBD2. Sequenced: PBMCs. Written as DNA, the CDR3 is TGTGCCAGCAGTGAAGGAGCGGGAGGTCTGGAAGAGACCCAGTACTTC. Translating gives CASSEGAGGLEETQYF.